This TCR beta chain was retrieved from a study of T cells in Graves' hyperthyroidism and ophthalmopathy. Amplification of TCR beta CDR3 regions was performed using RNA transcripts as template. Primed by the HTBI set, a first-round RT-PCR was run on the TCR CDR3. MiXCR, applied by TCRdb to the multiplex PCR reads, yields one record per CDR3 protein. Among a few hundred thousand distinct CDR3 sequences listed, about 14% were seen once. Broader study findings: Most expanded thyroid clonotypes above 0.001 also appeared in blood.

This clonotype was recorded at least ten times. Its antigen is not known. The CDR3 length is 19 residues. The germline V and J ends were trimmed by 4 bases and 1 base, with 25 bases remaining between them. CDR1 and CDR2 from the germline V gene are SEHNR and FQNEAQ (reference sequence). Cells are PBMCs isolated from 9 to 10 ml of fresh blood. Input material: blood. This sequence joins TRBV7-9 and TRBJ1-1, with TRBD1 as a possible D gene (6 bases). This TCR came from a woman in her 30s with Graves' ophthalmopathy. CDR3 loop: CASSSPVWGRVMGNTEAFF. Here the CDR3 DNA reads TGTGCCAGCAGCTCCCCGGTCTGGGGGCGCGTAATGGGGAACACTGAAGCTTTCTTT. Full variable domain (missing parts from reference TRBV7-9 and TRBJ1-1): DTGVSQNPRHKITKRGQNVTFRCDPISEHNRLYWYRQTLGQGPEFLTYFQNEAQLEKSRLLSDRFSAERPKGSFSTLEIQRTEQGDSAMYLCASSSPVWGRVMGNTEAFFGQGTRLTVV.